The next 15 T cell receptor beta chains were all read from a single sample in a study of read filtering for tumor transcriptome and immune sequencing. This library used 300 to 500 ng RNA and molecular barcoded adaptors spanning alpha/delta and beta/gamma chains. TCRdb used MiXCR to reprocess the reads, holding one entry per CDR3 protein. The data show 40,000 or so distinct CDR3 sequences, 12% to 15% seen once. The sequenced sample was a population of CD138-negative cells sorted from bone marrow. The receptors were sampled from a donor over 35 with multiple myeloma.

V gene TRBV5-6 combines with J gene TRBJ2-5, with D unresolved. The CDR3 runs to 14 residues. V lost 1 base and J 1 base, leaving 8 bases between the germline ends. Germline CDR1 reads SGHDT; CDR2 reads YYEEEE. CDR3 sequence (DNA): TGTGCCAGCAGCTTGTTAAACTTCCAAGAGACCCAGTACTTC. Its protein is CASSLLNFQETQYF.

Within the sample, this clonotype is medium-sized. The V gene is TRBV9, the J gene TRBJ2-2; maybe TRBD1 (6 bases). This CDR3 region has 15 residues. Germline CDR1 is SGDLS and CDR2 is YYNGEE. Trimming pared 3 bases from V and 1 base from J, leaving 10 bases between. The CDR3 spells CASSAGALNTGELFF. The DNA of the CDR3 is TGTGCCAGCAGCGCAGGGGCCCTGAACACCGGGGAGCTGTTTTTT. The complete variable domain, with remaining parts taken from reference TRBV9 and TRBJ2-2, reads DSGVTQTPKHLITATGQRVTLRCSPRSGDLSVYWYQQSLDQGLQFLIQYYNGEERAKGNILERFSAQQFPDLHSELNLSSLELGDSALYFCASSAGALNTGELFFGEGSRLTVL.

This clonotype was observed many times. This chain connects TRBV28 to TRBJ2-3; D is unclear. This CDR3 has 15 amino acids. Between the trimmed V and J ends, which lost 7 bases and 2 bases, there was a span of 16 bases. Germline values: CDR1 MDHEN, CDR2 SYDVKM. The CDR3 DNA reads TGTGCCAGCACCCGACCGCGGACGAACACAGATACGCAGTATTTT. Protein: CASTRPRTNTDTQYF.

This clonotype was counted at least ten times. This chain connects TRBV6-1 to TRBJ2-5; TRBD2 might be the D (6 bases). CDR1 is MNHNS and CDR2 is SASEGT in the germline V gene. CDR3 size: 14 residues. V lost 5 bases and J lost 3, with 13 bases in between. The CDR3: CASSTWGVEETQYF. In nucleotides, the CDR3 is TGTGCCAGCAGTACATGGGGGGTAGAAGAGACCCAGTACTTC.

This clonotype was seen repeatedly, ten times or more. The chain has TRBV20-1 and TRBJ2-1; 13 bases align to TRBD2. Germline loops: CDR1 DFQATT, CDR2 SNEGSKA (reference sequence). The CDR3 has 22 amino acids. The V segment lost 3 bases and the J segment 4 bases; nucleotides outside the gene matches: 24. As DNA, the CDR3 is TGCAGTGCTAGGAGGGCAGACCGAAAACTAGCGGGAGGGTCCCTTTTTTACAATGAGCAGTTCTTC. Its translation: CSARRADRKLAGGSLFYNEQFF.

J is TRBJ1-1 and V is TRBV5-1; perhaps TRBD1 as D (6 bases). The CDR3 extends over 12 amino acids. The V end was cut by 1 base, the J end by 8 bases, with 9 bases between. Germline loops: CDR1 SGHRS, CDR2 YFSETQ. The CDR3 region is CASSLRGAEAFF. CDR3 DNA: TGCGCCAGCAGCTTGCGGGGGGCCGAAGCTTTCTTT.

This clonotype was found a few times. CDR3 in DNA: TGTGCCAGCAGTCTGGGGGGAGAAGAGACCCAGTACTTC. The encoded protein is CASSLGGEETQYF. The rearrangement links TRBV12-3 or TRBV12-4 to TRBJ2-5, with D perhaps TRBD2 (6 bases). Trimming removed 5 bases from V and 3 bases from J, with 10 bases in between. The CDR3 sequence is 13 residues long.

The table lists this clonotype with many counts. The CDR3 nucleotides are TGCAGTGCTAGAGATGGGCCCCGGCCCGGGGAGCTGTTTTTT. Translated: CSARDGPRPGELFF. The chain employs TRBV20-1 and TRBJ2-2; D is unclear. With 0 bases removed from V and 6 bases from J, the gap between germline ends came to 11 bases. The CDR3 has 14 amino acids. The germline gives CDR1 DFQATT, CDR2 SNEGSKA (reference sequence).

The sample holds many counts of this clonotype. The CDR3 coding sequence is TGCAGTGCTAGAGTGGCAGGGTTGAACATTCAGTACTTC. Residues: CSARVAGLNIQYF. V is TRBV20-1 and J is TRBJ2-4; possible D gene TRBD1, 5 bases. The CDR3 covers 13 residues. Per the germline V gene, CDR1 is DFQATT and CDR2 is SNEGSKA (reference sequence). Trimming pared 1 base from V and 7 bases from J, leaving 11 bases between.

This clonotype was seen repeatedly, ten times or more. The chain combines TRBV29-1 with TRBJ2-1; either TRBD1 or TRBD2 may supply D (5 bases each). The V end lost 7 bases, the J end lost 2 bases, and 18 bases lay between the germline ends. The CDR3 is made up of 15 amino acids. The germline V gene encodes CDR1 SQVTM and CDR2 ANQGSEA. The CDR3 protein is CSARVGQGAYNEQFF. CDR3 in DNA: TGCAGCGCGAGGGTGGGGCAGGGCGCCTACAATGAGCAGTTCTTC.

This clonotype occurred many times. The chain uses TRBV5-1 and TRBJ2-7; D is perhaps TRBD2 (6 bases). The CDR3 consists of 14 residues. CDR1 SGHRS and CDR2 YFSETQ come from the germline V gene. The ends were cut back, 0 bases at V and 4 bases at J, with 11 bases in the middle. Here the CDR3 DNA reads TGCGCCAGCAGCTTGGGGGGACTCCTTTACGAGCAGTACTTC. It translates to CASSLGGLLYEQYF.

This clonotype was detected ten times or more. The V call is TRBV5-5, the J call TRBJ2-2; D perhaps matches TRBD1 (5 bases). This CDR3 is built from 15 residues. Per the germline V gene, CDR1 is SGHKS and CDR2 is YYEKEE (reference sequence). V lost 4 bases and J lost 7, with 17 bases in between. CDR3 in DNA: TGTGCCAGCAGCCTGAGGCAGGGCCTTGTCGGGGAGCTGTTTTTT. Encoded protein: CASSLRQGLVGELFF.

V gene TRBV19 combines with J gene TRBJ2-5; D unclear. Germline CDR1 is LNHDA and CDR2 is SQIVND (reference sequence). With 2 bases removed from V and 4 bases from J, the gap between germline ends came to 8 bases. The CDR3 totals 13 residues. The CDR3, as DNA: TGTGCCAGTAGTATATTTTTGGGAGAGACCCAGTACTTC. Amino acid sequence: CASSIFLGETQYF.

Concerning this clonotype itself: A read error is possible here, since a much larger clone lies one base away. This chain uses TRBV7-8 with TRBJ1-2; D may be TRBD1 (5 bases). The CDR3 covers 16 residues. The germline V gene encodes CDR1 SGHVS and CDR2 FQNEAQ. CDR3 region: CGSSLEWGDRNYGYTF. The CDR3, as DNA: TGTGGCAGCAGCTTGGAGTGGGGGGACCGTAACTATGGCTACACCTTC.

This clonotype was counted ten times or more. This clone may be a read error of a much larger clone one base away. J is TRBJ2-1 and V is TRBV6-1; TRBD2 matches at 10 bases. In germline, CDR1 is MNHNS, CDR2 SASEGT. CDR3 length: 15 amino acids. In nucleotides, the CDR3 is TGTGCCAGCAGTCAGCTAGCGGGAGAGAGGAATGAGCAGTCCTTC. This translates into CASSQLAGERNEQSF.